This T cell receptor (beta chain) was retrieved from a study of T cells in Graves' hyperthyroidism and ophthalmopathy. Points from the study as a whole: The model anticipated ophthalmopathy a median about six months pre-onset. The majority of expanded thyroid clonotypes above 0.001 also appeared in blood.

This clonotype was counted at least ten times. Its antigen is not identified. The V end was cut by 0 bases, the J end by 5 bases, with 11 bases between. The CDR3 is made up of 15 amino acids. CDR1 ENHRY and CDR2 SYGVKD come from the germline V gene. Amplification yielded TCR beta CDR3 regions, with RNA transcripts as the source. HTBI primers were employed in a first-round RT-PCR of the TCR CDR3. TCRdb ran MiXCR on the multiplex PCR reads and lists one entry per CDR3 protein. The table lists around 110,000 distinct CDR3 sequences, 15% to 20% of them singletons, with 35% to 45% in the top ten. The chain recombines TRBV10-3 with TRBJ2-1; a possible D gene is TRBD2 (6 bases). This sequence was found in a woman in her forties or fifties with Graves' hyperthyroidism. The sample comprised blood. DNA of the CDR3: TGTGCCATCAGTGAGTCGTCGGGACTCAACAATGAGCAGTTCTTC. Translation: CAISESSGLNNEQFF.